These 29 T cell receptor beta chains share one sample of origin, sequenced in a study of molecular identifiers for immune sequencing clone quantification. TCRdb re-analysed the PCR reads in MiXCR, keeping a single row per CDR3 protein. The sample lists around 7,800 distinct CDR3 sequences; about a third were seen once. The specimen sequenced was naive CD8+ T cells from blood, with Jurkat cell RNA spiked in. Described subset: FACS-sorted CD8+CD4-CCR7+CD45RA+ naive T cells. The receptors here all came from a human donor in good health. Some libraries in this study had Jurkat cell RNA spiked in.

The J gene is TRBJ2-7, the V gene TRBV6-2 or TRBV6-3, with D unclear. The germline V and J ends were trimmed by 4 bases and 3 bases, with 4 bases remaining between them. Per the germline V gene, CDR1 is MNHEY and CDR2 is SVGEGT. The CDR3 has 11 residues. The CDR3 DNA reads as TGTGCCAGCAGTTCGGACTACGAGCAGTACTTC. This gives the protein CASSSDYEQYF.

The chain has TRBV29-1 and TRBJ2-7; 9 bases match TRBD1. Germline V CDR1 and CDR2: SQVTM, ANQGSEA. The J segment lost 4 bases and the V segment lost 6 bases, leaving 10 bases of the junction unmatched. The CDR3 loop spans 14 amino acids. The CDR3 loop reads CSVVTGGPPYEQYF. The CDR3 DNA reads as TGCAGCGTAGTTACAGGGGGCCCCCCTTACGAGCAGTACTTC.

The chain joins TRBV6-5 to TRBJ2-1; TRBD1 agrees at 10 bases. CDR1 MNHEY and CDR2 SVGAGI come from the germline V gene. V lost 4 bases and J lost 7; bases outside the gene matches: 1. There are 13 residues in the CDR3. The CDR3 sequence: CASSWDRGNEQFF. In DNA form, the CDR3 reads TGTGCCAGCAGTTGGGACAGGGGTAATGAGCAGTTCTTC.

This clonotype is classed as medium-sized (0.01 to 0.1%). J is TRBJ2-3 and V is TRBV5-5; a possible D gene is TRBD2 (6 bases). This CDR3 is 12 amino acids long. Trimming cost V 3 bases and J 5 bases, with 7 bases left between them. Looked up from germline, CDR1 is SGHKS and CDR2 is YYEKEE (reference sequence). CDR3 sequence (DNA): TGTGCCAGCAGCTCAGCGGGAGATACGCAGTATTTT. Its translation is CASSSAGDTQYF.

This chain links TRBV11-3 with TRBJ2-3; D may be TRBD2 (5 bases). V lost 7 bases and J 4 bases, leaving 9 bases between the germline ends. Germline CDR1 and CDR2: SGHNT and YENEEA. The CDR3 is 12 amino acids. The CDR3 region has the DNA TGTGCCAGCAATGCGAGGGCAGATACGCAGTATTTT. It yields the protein CASNARADTQYF.

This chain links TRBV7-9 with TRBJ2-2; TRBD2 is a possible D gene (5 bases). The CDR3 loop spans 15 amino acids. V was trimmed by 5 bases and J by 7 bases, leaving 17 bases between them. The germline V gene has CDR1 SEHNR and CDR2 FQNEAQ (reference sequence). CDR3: CASSPLDFSDGELFF. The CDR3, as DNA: TGTGCCAGCAGCCCCTTGGACTTTTCAGACGGGGAGCTGTTTTTT.

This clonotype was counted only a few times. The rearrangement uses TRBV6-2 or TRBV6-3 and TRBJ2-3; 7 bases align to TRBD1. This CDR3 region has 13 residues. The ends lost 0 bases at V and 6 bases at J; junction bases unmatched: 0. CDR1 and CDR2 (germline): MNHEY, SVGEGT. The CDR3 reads CASSYSQGDTQYF. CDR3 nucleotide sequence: TGTGCCAGCAGTTACTCACAGGGGGATACGCAGTATTTT.

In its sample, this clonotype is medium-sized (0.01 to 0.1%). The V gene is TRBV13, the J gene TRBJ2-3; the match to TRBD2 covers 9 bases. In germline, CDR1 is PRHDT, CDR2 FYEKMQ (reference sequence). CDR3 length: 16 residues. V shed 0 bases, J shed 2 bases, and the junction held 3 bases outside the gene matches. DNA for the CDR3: TGTGCCAGCAGCTTAGGGTGGACTAGCGTCACAGATACGCAGTATTTT. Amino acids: CASSLGWTSVTDTQYF.

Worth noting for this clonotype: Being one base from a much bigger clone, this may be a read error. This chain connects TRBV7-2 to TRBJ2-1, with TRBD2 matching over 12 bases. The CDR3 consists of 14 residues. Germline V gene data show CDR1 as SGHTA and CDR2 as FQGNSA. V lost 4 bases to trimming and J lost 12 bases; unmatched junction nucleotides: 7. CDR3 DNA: TGTGCCAGCAGCTCCGGGACTAGCGGGCTTGTGCAGTTCTTC. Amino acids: CASSSGTSGLVQFF. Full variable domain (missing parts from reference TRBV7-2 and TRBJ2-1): GAGVSQSPSNKVTEKGKDVELRCDPISGHTALYWYRQSLGQGLEFLIYFQGNSAPDKSGLPSDRFSAERTGGSVSTLTIQRTQQEDSAVYLCASSSGTSGLVQFFGPGTRLTVL.

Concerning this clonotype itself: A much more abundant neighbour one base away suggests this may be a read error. The CDR3 nucleotides are TGTGCCAGCAGTTTCAGGAGCGGGGGTAAGACCGGGGAGCTGTTTTTT. Its translation: CASSFRSGGKTGELFF. The V call is TRBV12-3 or TRBV12-4, the J call TRBJ2-2; 8 nucleotides match TRBD2. V gave up 3 bases and J gave up 5 bases; unmatched junction bases: 8. CDR3 size: 16 residues.

CDR3 protein: CASSLLDRGSPYQETQYF. The DNA for the CDR3 is TGTGCCAGCAGTTTATTGGACAGGGGGTCACCGTATCAAGAGACCCAGTACTTC. The chain couples TRBV12-3 or TRBV12-4 to TRBJ2-5; 10 nucleotides agree with TRBD1. The CDR3 is made up of 18 amino acids. After removal of 2 bases from V and 2 bases from J, the junction contained 11 bases not matched to a gene.

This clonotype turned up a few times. The CDR3 DNA reads as TGTGCCATCAGCTACCGGGACAGGGGCACAGATACGCAGTATTTT. Its translation: CAISYRDRGTDTQYF. V is TRBV10-3 and J is TRBJ2-3; 9 nucleotides agree with TRBD1. The CDR3 runs to 15 residues. The V gene's germline CDR1 is ENHRY and CDR2 SYGVKD. V shed 6 bases, J shed 1 base, and the junction held 5 bases outside the gene matches.

The CDR3 nucleotides read TGTGCCAGCAGTTCAGACGGTAACTATGGCTACACCTTC. Its translation is CASSSDGNYGYTF. The chain employs TRBV27 and TRBJ1-2; D remains ambiguous. V was cut by 4 bases and J by 1 base, with 7 bases left in between. The CDR3 length is 13 residues. CDR1 is MNHEY, CDR2 SMNVEV, per germline (reference sequence).

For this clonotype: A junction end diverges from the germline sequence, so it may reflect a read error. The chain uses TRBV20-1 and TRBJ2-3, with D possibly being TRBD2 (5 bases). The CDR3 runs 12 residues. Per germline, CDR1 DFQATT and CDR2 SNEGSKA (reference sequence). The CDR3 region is CGARAYEGEQYF. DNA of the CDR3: TGCGGTGCTAGAGCCTATGAGGGAGAGCAGTATTTT.

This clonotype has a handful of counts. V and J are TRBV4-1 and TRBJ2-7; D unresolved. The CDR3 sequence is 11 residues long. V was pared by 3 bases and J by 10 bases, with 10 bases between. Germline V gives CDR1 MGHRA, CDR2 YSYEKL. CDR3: CASSHGRLQYF. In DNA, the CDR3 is TGCGCCAGCAGCCATGGCCGATTACAGTACTTC.

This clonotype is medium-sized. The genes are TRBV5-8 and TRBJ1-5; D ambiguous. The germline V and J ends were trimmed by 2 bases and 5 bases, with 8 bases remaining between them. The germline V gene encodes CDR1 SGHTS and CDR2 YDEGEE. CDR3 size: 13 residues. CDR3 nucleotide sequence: TGTGCCAGCAGCTTCCTTACCGATCAGCCCCAGCATTTT. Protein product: CASSFLTDQPQHF. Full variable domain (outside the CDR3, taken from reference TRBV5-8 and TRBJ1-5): EAGVTQSPTHLIKTRGQQATLRCSPISGHTSVYWYQQALGLGLQFLLWYDEGEERNRGNFPPRFSGRQFPNYSSELNVNALELEDSALYLCASSFLTDQPQHFGDGTRLSIL.

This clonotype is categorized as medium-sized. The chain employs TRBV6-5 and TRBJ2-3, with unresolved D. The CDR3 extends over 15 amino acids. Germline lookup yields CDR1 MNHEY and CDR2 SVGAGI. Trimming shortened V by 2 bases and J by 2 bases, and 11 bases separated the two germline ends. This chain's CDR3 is CASSYGVLTTDTQYF. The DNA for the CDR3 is TGTGCCAGCAGTTACGGCGTCTTAACCACAGATACGCAGTATTTT.

The CDR3: CATSDFDGRLFTGELFF. The CDR3 DNA sequence: TGTGCCACCAGTGATTTTGACGGAAGACTTTTCACCGGGGAGCTGTTTTTT. The V and J genes are TRBV24-1 and TRBJ2-2; D call uncertain. CDR3 length: 17 amino acids. V was trimmed by 1 base and J by 4 bases, leaving 15 bases between them. Germline-derived CDR1 and CDR2 are KGHDR and SFDVKD.

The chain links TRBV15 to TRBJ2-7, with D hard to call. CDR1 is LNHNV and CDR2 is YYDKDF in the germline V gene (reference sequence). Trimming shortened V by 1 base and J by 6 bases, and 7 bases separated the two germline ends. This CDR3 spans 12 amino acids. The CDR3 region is CATSRGGGEQYF. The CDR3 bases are TGTGCCACCAGCAGAGGCGGCGGCGAGCAGTACTTC.

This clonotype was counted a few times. CDR3 coding DNA: TGTGCCAGCAGTTTATTTGGGGGGAGCGGCACAGATACGCAGTATTTT. Protein sequence: CASSLFGGSGTDTQYF. V gene TRBV27 combines with J gene TRBJ2-3, with TRBD2 as a possible D gene (6 bases). In germline, CDR1 is MNHEY, CDR2 SMNVEV (reference sequence). V was cut by 1 base and J by 1 base, with 12 bases left in between. The CDR3 sequence is 16 residues long.

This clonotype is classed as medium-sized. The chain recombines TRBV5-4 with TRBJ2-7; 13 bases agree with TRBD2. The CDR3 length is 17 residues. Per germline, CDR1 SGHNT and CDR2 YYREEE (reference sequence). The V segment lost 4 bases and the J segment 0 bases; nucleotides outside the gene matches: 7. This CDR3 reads CASSKPGLAGYSYEQYF. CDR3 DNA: TGTGCCAGCAGCAAGCCGGGACTAGCGGGATACTCCTACGAGCAGTACTTC.

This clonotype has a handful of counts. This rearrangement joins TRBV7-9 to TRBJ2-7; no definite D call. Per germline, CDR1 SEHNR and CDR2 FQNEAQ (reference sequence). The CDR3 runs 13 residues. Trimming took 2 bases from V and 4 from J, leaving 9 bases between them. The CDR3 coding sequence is TGTGCCAGCAGCTTACCCTCTTCTTACGAGCAGTACTTC. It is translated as CASSLPSSYEQYF.

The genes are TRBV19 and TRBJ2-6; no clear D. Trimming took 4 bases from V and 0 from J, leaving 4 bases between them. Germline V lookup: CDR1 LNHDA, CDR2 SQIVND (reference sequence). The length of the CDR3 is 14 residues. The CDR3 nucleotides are TGTGCCAGTAGTAAGGCCTCTGGGGCCAACGTCCTGACTTTC. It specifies CASSKASGANVLTF.

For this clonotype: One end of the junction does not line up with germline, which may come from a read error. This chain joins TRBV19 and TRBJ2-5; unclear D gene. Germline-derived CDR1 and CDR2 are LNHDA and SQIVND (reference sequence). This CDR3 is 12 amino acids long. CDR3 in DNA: TGTGCCAGTTGTATGTTCTGGGGGACCCAGTACTTC. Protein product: CASCMFWGTQYF.

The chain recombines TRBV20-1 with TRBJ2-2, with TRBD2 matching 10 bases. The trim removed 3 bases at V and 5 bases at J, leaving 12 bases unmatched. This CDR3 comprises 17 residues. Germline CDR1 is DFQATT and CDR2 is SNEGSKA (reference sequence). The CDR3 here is CSASQSSGRRSTGELFF. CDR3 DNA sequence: TGCAGTGCTAGTCAGTCTAGCGGGAGACGGTCGACCGGGGAGCTGTTTTTT.

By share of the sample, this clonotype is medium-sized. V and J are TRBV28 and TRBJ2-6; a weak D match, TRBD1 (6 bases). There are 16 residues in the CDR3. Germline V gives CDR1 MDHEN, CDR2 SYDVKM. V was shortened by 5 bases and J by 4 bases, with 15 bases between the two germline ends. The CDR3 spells CASSPLWGPGANVLTF. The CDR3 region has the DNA TGTGCCAGCAGTCCCCTCTGGGGGCCCGGGGCCAACGTCCTGACTTTC.

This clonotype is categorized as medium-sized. The CDR3 reads CASSISFTPDTQYF. The CDR3 coding sequence is TGTGCCAGTAGTATCAGTTTTACGCCAGATACGCAGTATTTT. J is TRBJ2-3 and V is TRBV19, with D hard to call. The V end lost 3 bases, the J end lost 4 bases, and 11 bases lay between the germline ends. CDR3 length: 14 residues. Germline V CDR1 and CDR2: LNHDA, SQIVND (reference sequence). The full variable domain, in which reference TRBV19 and TRBJ2-3 provide the parts outside the CDR3, is DGGITQSPKYLFRKEGQNVTLSCEQNLNHDAMYWYRQDPGQGLRLIYYSQIVNDFQKGDIAEGYSVSREKKESFPLTVTSAQKNPTAFYLCASSISFTPDTQYFGPGTRLTVL.

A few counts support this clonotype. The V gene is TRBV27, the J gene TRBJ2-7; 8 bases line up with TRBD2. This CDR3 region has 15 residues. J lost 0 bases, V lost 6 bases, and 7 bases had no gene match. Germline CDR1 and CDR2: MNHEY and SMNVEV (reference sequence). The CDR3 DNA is TGTGCCAGCAGCTGGACCAGCGGGAGCTCCTACGAGCAGTACTTC. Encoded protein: CASSWTSGSSYEQYF.

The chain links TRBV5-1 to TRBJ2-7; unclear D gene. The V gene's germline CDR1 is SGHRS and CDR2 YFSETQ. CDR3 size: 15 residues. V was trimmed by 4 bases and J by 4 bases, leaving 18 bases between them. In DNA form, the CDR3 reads TGCGCCAGCAGCCCCCGAAGGGAAGCCCATTACGAGCAGTACTTC. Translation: CASSPRREAHYEQYF.